This TCR beta chain was recorded in a study of Graves' ophthalmopathy and Graves' hyperthyroidism (dated by TCRdb to the late 2010s). For the study in its entirety: A patient counted as having stable hyperthyroidism if there was no progression to ophthalmopathy within 18 months of follow-up. After sampling, hyperthyroidism patients received methimazole starting at 30 mg daily, and ophthalmopathy patients received high-dose intravenous methylprednisolone. To explore V-J signatures distinguishing ophthalmopathy from hyperthyroidism, a discovery set of approximately 100 patients (about 43 ophthalmopathy, 57 stable hyperthyroidism) was enrolled. For independent validation, a separate cohort was made up of 18 hyperthyroidism patients plus 17 patients who later progressed from hyperthyroidism to ophthalmopathy. The study used TCR beta repertoire signatures to distinguish Graves' ophthalmopathy from Graves' hyperthyroidism and to predict progression to ophthalmopathy. In total, 135 blood samples were TCR-sequenced: 40 to 45 ophthalmopathy, approximately 80 hyperthyroidism and roughly 17 hyperthyroidism-to-ophthalmopathy patients. T-cell repertoires of thyroid tissue and blood were compared in about six hyperthyroidism patients.

TCR beta CDR3 regions were amplified from RNA transcripts for repertoire sequencing. The first round of RT-PCR was done with HTBI primers and the Qiagen OneStep RT-PCR kit, and was followed by a second round of multiplex PCR, then size selection and purification. Libraries were sequenced on an Illumina HiSeq2000 using paired-end 100 bp reads. Per the source publication's procedure: SOAPnuke was used to process the reads, throwing out any read that had adapters, had uncalled bases, had a mean Phred below 15, or lacked an exact constant-primer or identifier match. High-quality paired reads were merged with COPE v1.2.5. Unique nucleotide sequences were defined as clonotypes and aligned to IMGT TRB V, D and J references using MiTCR v1.1. The analysis was limited to V-J combinations with a frequency above 0.0001, which together covered around 99% of the repertoires. For each V-J combination, a TCR clonal expansion and chaos score was defined as F50 clonal expansion divided by the chaos observed in the TCRdist matrix. Welch's t-statistics and random forest were used to narrow the features down to about twelve V-J combinations, which were then fed into a naive Bayes classifier. Thyroid-blood repertoire similarity was quantified with the Morisita-Horn index. TCRdb reanalyzed the raw reads on its own, using fastp at Q25 for trimming and MiXCR for clone calling, and kept in-frame beta chains. One record per CDR3 amino acid sequence lists the most common genes and DNA. The V and J calls shown here were made by TCRdb, not taken from the authors' results. The sample table records 560,000 or so distinct CDR3 sequences; about 35% of these occur just once. Clones ranked in the top ten supply about 4.6% of the sample.

Remarks on this clonotype: Its specific antigen is unknown. No quality values exist for individual bases; no much larger clone is one base distant.

Patients with hyperthyroidism were aged 18 to 65 years, had been newly diagnosed, and had a disease duration of less than 2 months. Anyone with other autoimmune diseases, uncontrolled infections, pregnancy or lactation was excluded from the study. Diagnosis relied on clinical symptoms, serum thyroxine, TRAb, thyroid ultrasound and orbital computed tomography. Total RNA was extracted using Trizol reagent, and RNA quality was checked on an Agilent 2100 Bioanalyzer. General findings and caveats noted by the study authors: In validation, the model predicted ophthalmopathy progression with more than 70% sensitivity and about 77% specificity; 12 predicted patients were CT-confirmed with GO in a median of approximately six months. Sample size was not predetermined statistically, and investigators were not blinded to group allocation. Most expanded thyroid clonotypes with frequency above 0.001 were also detected in blood, suggesting blood repertoires may reflect the thyroid immune response. In cross-validation, the 13-signature model distinguished ophthalmopathy from stable hyperthyroidism with approximately 90% sensitivity and approximately 81% specificity, while in the test set the corresponding values were around 79% and 71%.

Specimen: peripheral blood or thyroid tissue (not recorded which). The source is an adult man with Graves' hyperthyroidism.

The CDR3 protein is CASSQDNRGYYEQYF. The sequence in DNA is TGTGCCAGCAGCCAAGACAATCGGGGTTACTACGAGCAGTACTTC. The chain is assembled from TRBV14 and TRBJ2-7; the D gene is perhaps TRBD2, on 5 matching bases. Taken from the germline V gene, the CDR1 and CDR2 loops are SGHDN and FVKESK. CDR3 length: 15 amino acids, cysteine to phenylalanine. Only the CDR3 DNA stays, 45 bases, in frame from base 1. Deletion took 0 bases off V and 3 bases off J, with a span of 12 bases between the germline ends.